This T cell receptor beta chain was profiled in a study of shared clonotypes between healthy human individuals. Assay used: immunoSEQ multiplex PCR; TCRdb lists only in-frame clones, some missing. The sample has under 850,000 clones; 72% are singletons. This CDR3 spans 15 amino acids. CDR1 and CDR2 from the germline V gene are MGHRA and YSYEKL. The V end lost 3 bases, the J end lost 8 bases, and 17 bases lay between the germline ends. The material sequenced was memory CD4+ T cells sorted from blood. Subset given: CD45RA-negative fraction. The TCR was taken from a woman in her twenties or thirties in good health. The J gene is TRBJ2-1, the V gene TRBV4-1; weak D call: TRBD2 (6 bases). This CDR3 reads CASSQSPGRRDEQFF. CDR3 sequence (DNA): TGCGCCAGCAGCCAGAGTCCGGGACGGAGGGATGAGCAGTTCTTC.